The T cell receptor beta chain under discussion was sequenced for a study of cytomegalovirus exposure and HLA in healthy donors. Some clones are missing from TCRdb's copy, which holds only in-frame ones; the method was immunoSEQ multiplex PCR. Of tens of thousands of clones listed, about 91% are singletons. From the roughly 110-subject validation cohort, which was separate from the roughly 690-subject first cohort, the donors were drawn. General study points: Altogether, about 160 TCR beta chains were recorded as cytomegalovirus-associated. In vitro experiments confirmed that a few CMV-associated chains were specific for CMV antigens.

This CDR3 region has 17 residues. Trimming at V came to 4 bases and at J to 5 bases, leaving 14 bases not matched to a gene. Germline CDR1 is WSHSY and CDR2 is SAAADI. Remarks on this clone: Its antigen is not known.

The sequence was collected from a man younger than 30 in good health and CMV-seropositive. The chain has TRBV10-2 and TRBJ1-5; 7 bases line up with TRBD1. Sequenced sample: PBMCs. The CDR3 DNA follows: TGCGCCAGCAGTGTAGGGCCCTTAGGGGGCGCAGATCAGCCCCAGCATTTT. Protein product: CASSVGPLGGADQPQHF.